This T cell receptor beta chain appears in the sequencing data of a study of blood T cells in healthy people across ages. The authors ran a second PCR of about 6 to 12 cycles using a sample-barcoded 5' primer and a J-beta primer mix. One entry per CDR3 protein, called by TCRdb with MiXCR from the 5' RACE reads. The table shows fewer than 1,000,000 distinct CDR3 sequences, with roughly 44% occurring only once. Germline CDR1 reads SEHNR; CDR2 reads FQNEAQ (reference sequence). Trimming removed 7 bases at V and 3 bases at J, with 15 bases between. The CDR3 covers 15 residues. The sequence derives from a man aged 55 to 70 in good health. The rearrangement links TRBV7-9 to TRBJ1-4, with D tentatively TRBD1 (5 bases). The sample taken for sequencing was blood. In DNA, the CDR3 is TGTGCCAGCACGAACCCGGGGGGTGCTAATGAAAAACTGTTTTTT. Its protein product is CASTNPGGANEKLFF.